Included here is one T cell receptor (beta chain) sequence, with context. Its target is not known. Trimming cost V 6 bases and J 6 bases, with 12 bases left between them. The CDR3 is 13 amino acids. Germline V gene sequence: CDR1 SNHLY, CDR2 FYNNEI. Profiling relied on immunoSEQ multiplex PCR, and the TCRdb table lists in-frame clones only, not all of them. The repertoire holds approximately 61,000 clones, around 81% seen once, with approximately 24% in the top ten. The data are from a study of T cell responses to AZD1222 COVID-19 vaccine. The study pooled second doses at about 4 or about 12 weeks. Study-wide results and limits: Across spike, vaccine-associated CD4 TCRs were found, dominant at 160-218 and 743-854. At study baseline, merely six AZD1222 recipients were seropositive. The donor cohort was predominantly white British with a female majority, and clonal diversity may have been underestimated.

The sequenced sample was peripheral blood, obtained 28 days after the second AZD1222 dose. The receptor was isolated from an adult who received the AZD1222 COVID-19 vaccine. The chain employs TRBV2 and TRBJ1-5; D ambiguous. As DNA, the CDR3 is TGTGCCAGCAGAGCCTTCCAGGTTCAGCCCCAGCATTTT. The encoded protein is CASRAFQVQPQHF.